This TCR beta chain emerged from a study of blood T cell repertoires in COVID-19. Overall study: Samples came from the United States, Italy and Spain, spanning acute and convalescent COVID-19. T cells, B-cell-depleted T cells, or PBMCs provided the cDNA or gDNA that served as material.

Germline assignment: CDR1 LGHDT and CDR2 YNNKEL (reference sequence). Trimming removed 3 bases at V and 0 bases at J, with 11 bases between. The CDR3 runs 16 residues. In this sample, this clone turned up a few times. The method was immunoSEQ multiplex PCR; TCRdb's version includes in-frame clones alone and lacks a portion of them. This table holds roughly 410,000 clones, approximately 91% found once. This chain uses TRBV3-1 (or the pseudogene TRBV3-2) with TRBJ2-2; D might be TRBD2 (5 bases). The material sequenced was peripheral blood. The receptor was derived from a woman between 40 and 50 years old with COVID-19, enrolled during active disease. DNA of the CDR3: TGTGCCAGCAGCCAGACCCGGCGGGCGAACACCGGGGAGCTGTTTTTT. This translates into CASSQTRRANTGELFF.